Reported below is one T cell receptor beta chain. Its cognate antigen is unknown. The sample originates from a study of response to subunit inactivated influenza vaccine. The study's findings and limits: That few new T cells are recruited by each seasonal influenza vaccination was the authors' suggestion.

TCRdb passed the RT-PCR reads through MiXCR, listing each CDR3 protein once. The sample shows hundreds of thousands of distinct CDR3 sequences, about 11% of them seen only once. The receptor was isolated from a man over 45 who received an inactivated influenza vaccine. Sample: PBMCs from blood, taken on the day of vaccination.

The CDR3 coding sequence is TGTGCCAGCAGTTTCGCCGGGGGTGGGGATGGCTACACCTTC. It translates to CASSFAGGGDGYTF. The rearrangement uses TRBV12-3 or TRBV12-4 and TRBJ1-2, with D possibly matching TRBD1 (5 bases). This CDR3 spans 14 amino acids. V dropped 3 bases and J dropped 6 bases, with 14 bases sitting between them.